This T cell receptor beta chain was recovered during a study of CD8+CD57+ T cells in acquired aplastic anemia. Germline values: CDR1 GTSNPN, CDR2 SVGIG (reference sequence). Deletions cut 0 bases from V and 0 bases from J, with 9 bases between. The CDR3 has 15 amino acids. It was genomic DNA that served as the template for profiling TCR beta VDJ and CDR3. TCRdb passed the reads through MiXCR, listing each CDR3 protein once. The sample records about 170,000 distinct CDR3 sequences, about three fifths being singletons. This clonotype was counted between two and nine times. This receptor was identified in a human donor in good health. Sequenced input: sorted CD4+, CD8+, or CD8+CD57+ T cells (not recorded which) from PBMCs. V and J are TRBV30 and TRBJ2-1; perhaps TRBD2 as D (5 bases). The CDR3 loop is CAWSVSGSSYNEQFF. The CDR3 DNA sequence: TGTGCCTGGAGTGTATCTGGGAGCTCCTACAATGAGCAGTTCTTC.